A selection of T cell receptor beta chains follows, all from one sample in a study of shared clonotypes between healthy human individuals. Assay used: immunoSEQ multiplex PCR; TCRdb lists only in-frame clones, some missing. The data show around 600,000 clones, approximately 95% seen once. Sequencing input: naive CD8+ T cells sorted from blood. All receptors derive from a woman between 25 and 40 years old in good health. Each CDR3 is given with its conserved first and last residue. Fields, in order: V gene, clone size, J gene, D gene, CDR3 DNA, CDR3 protein. D genes are given only for firm matches. The listing skips clone size in some rows; elsewhere it reads once, few, many or a size class.

TRBV29-1	-	TRBJ2-7	TRBD1	TGCAGCGTTGAGGAGACAGGGCACTCCTACGAGCAGTACTTC	CSVEETGHSYEQYF
TRBV28	-	TRBJ2-7	-	TGTGCCAGCAGTCTACATTACGAGCAGTACTTC	CASSLHYEQYF
TRBV7-8	-	TRBJ2-7	-	TGTGCCAGCAGCTTAGATCACTTACCCTACGAGCAGTACTTC	CASSLDHLPYEQYF
TRBV11-3	once	TRBJ2-7	-	TGTGCCAGCAGCTTAGGGGGCGCAGGCTACGAGCAGTACTTC	CASSLGGAGYEQYF
TRBV25-1	-	TRBJ1-2	-	TGTGCCAGCAGTGAATTGGGTCCCTATGGCTACACCTTC	CASSELGPYGYTF
TRBV28	-	TRBJ1-2	-	TGTGCCAGCAGACCACCACAGGGCCGGGGTGGCTACACCTTC	CASRPPQGRGGYTF
TRBV28	-	TRBJ2-7	-	TGTGCCAGCACCGCGAGAAGGGGGACGGGAGACTACGAGCAGTACTTC	CASTARRGTGDYEQYF
TRBV15	-	TRBJ2-3	TRBD2	TGTGCCACCAGCAGCCGGACTAGCGGGAGACCAGATACGCAGTATTTT	CATSSRTSGRPDTQYF
TRBV27	-	TRBJ2-7	-	TGTGCCAGCAGTTTTCAGGGGAGGGAGCAGTACTTC	CASSFQGREQYF
TRBV14	once	TRBJ1-4	TRBD1	TGTGCCAGCAGACGGGACAGAGCAACTAATGAAAAACTGTTTTTT	CASRRDRATNEKLFF
TRBV5-5	-	TRBJ1-1	TRBD1	TGTGCCAGCAAACTCCAGGGGGAAGCTGAAGCTTTCTTT	CASKLQGEAEAFF
TRBV12-5	-	TRBJ1-5	TRBD1	TGTGCTAGTGGTTTGGTACTGGGACAGAATAGCAATCAGCCCCAGCATTTT	CASGLVLGQNSNQPQHF
TRBV6-1	-	TRBJ2-5	-	TGTGCCAGCAAGGAATCGGGTTTCGAGACCCAGTACTTC	CASKESGFETQYF
TRBV6-1	-	TRBJ2-5	TRBD1	TGTGCCAGCAGTGGACTCCGAGGACAGGGAGAGACCCAGTACTTC	CASSGLRGQGETQYF
TRBV28	-	TRBJ1-2	-	TGTGCCAGCAGTTTAAGTAGGTCCTATGGCTACACCTTC	CASSLSRSYGYTF
TRBV9	-	TRBJ2-7	-	TGTGCCAGCAGCGTAGCTCGCGGGTTCCACGAGCAGTACTTC	CASSVARGFHEQYF
TRBV15	-	TRBJ2-7	TRBD2	TGTGCCACCAGCAGACCCGCCGGACTAGCGGGATCCTACGAGCAGTACTTC	CATSRPAGLAGSYEQYF
TRBV7-9	-	TRBJ2-1	TRBD2	TGTGCCAGCAGCTTAGGTAGCGGGAACAATGAGCAGTTCTTC	CASSLGSGNNEQFF
TRBV7-8	-	TRBJ1-2	TRBD1	TGTGCCAGCAGCTTAGCTTTTATAGGACAGGGGGATTTTGGCTACACCTTC	CASSLAFIGQGDFGYTF
TRBV5-4	-	TRBJ2-4	-	TGTGCCAGCAGCTTGGAGCTAGGATCGACATTAGCCAAAAACATTCAGTACTTC	CASSLELGSTLAKNIQYF
TRBV7-8	-	TRBJ2-3	-	TGTGCCAGCAGCTCTAGCGTAACTAGCACAGATACGCAGTATTTT	CASSSSVTSTDTQYF
TRBV11-2	-	TRBJ2-7	TRBD2	TGTGCCAGCAGCTTAGAACTCGGGAGGGCATTAGGGGAGCAGTACTTC	CASSLELGRALGEQYF
TRBV28	-	TRBJ1-2	TRBD1	TGTGCCAGCAGCGGACAGGGGCACGGCTACACCTTC	CASSGQGHGYTF
TRBV4-1	-	TRBJ2-7	TRBD2	TGCGCCAGCAGCCAAGAGAGGGGTACTAGCGGGCTCTCCTACGAGCAGTACTTC	CASSQERGTSGLSYEQYF
TRBV9	-	TRBJ2-5	-	TGTGCCAGCAGCCAAGAGGGTACGATTGGAGAGACCCAGTACTTC	CASSQEGTIGETQYF
TRBV20-1	-	TRBJ2-7	-	TGCAGTGCTCTAGCGTTCGAGCAGTACTTC	CSALAFEQYF
TRBV4-1	-	TRBJ1-2	-	TGCGCCAGCAGCCAAGTTAACCAGCGGGACTATGGCTACACCTTC	CASSQVNQRDYGYTF
TRBV10-2	-	TRBJ2-1	-	TGCGCCAGCAGGGGATTGGGGGACGGCTACTACAATGAGCAGTTCTTC	CASRGLGDGYYNEQFF
TRBV14	-	TRBJ1-1	TRBD1	TGTGCCAGCAGCCGGGGTGCGGGACAGGTCTTTGAAGCTTTCTTT	CASSRGAGQVFEAFF
TRBV4-1	few	TRBJ2-7	-	TGCGCCAGCAGCCAAGATTGGACCGAGCAGTACTTC	CASSQDWTEQYF
TRBV10-1	-	TRBJ2-7	TRBD2	TGCGCCAGCAGTGAGTCGGCTAGCGGGAGCTACGAGCAGTACTTC	CASSESASGSYEQYF
TRBV28	-	TRBJ1-3	-	TGTGCCAGCAGCATCCCCCGGATCTCTGGAAACACCATATATTTT	CASSIPRISGNTIYF
TRBV12-5	once	TRBJ2-5	TRBD2	TGTGCTAGTGGTTTGGATAAAGGTCGGGAGGGAGAGACCCAGTACTTC	CASGLDKGREGETQYF
TRBV2	-	TRBJ2-1	TRBD2	TGTGCCAGCAGTGGGTTAGCGGGAGAGAGTGAGCAGTTCTTC	CASSGLAGESEQFF
TRBV28	-	TRBJ1-1	-	TGTGCCAGCAGTTTTATCCGGGCAAACACTGAAGCTTTCTTT	CASSFIRANTEAFF
TRBV14	-	TRBJ2-7	TRBD1	TGTGCCAGCAACCGGGACAGGGGTTACGAGCAGTACTTC	CASNRDRGYEQYF
TRBV19	-	TRBJ2-7	-	TGTGCCAGTAGTATTGCCCAAGGATTCGGGGAGCAGTACTTC	CASSIAQGFGEQYF
TRBV7-9	-	TRBJ2-7	-	TGTGCCAGCGGTCCGGACAAGGACTACGAGCAGTACTTC	CASGPDKDYEQYF
TRBV27	-	TRBJ1-2	-	TGTGCCAGCAGTTTGTCGACAGCCTATGGCTACACCTTC	CASSLSTAYGYTF
TRBV5-6	-	TRBJ1-4	TRBD1	TGTGCCAGCAGCTTGGGAGGGGGCGGCGTAAAACTGTTTTTT	CASSLGGGGVKLFF
TRBV28	-	TRBJ2-1	TRBD2	TGTGCCAGCAGTTTAGGTCTAGCGGCCGGCGAGCAGTTCTTC	CASSLGLAAGEQFF
TRBV7-9	-	TRBJ2-1	-	TGTGCCAGCAGCTCGCGACTAGACAATGAGCAGTTCTTC	CASSSRLDNEQFF
TRBV6-1	-	TRBJ1-1	-	TGTGCCAGCAGTAGACTCGGGAGAGAGGAAACTGAAGCTTTCTTT	CASSRLGREETEAFF
TRBV2	-	TRBJ2-5	-	TGTGCCAGCAAAAAGGAGACCCAGTACTTC	CASKKETQYF
TRBV5-1	-	TRBJ2-1	-	TGCGCCAGCAGCTTGGTCGGGGGCTTGAATGAGCAGTTCTTC	CASSLVGGLNEQFF
TRBV28	-	TRBJ1-2	-	TGTGCCAGCAGTGAGGCTCAAGGCTATGGCTACACCTTC	CASSEAQGYGYTF
TRBV7-9	few	TRBJ2-2	-	TGTGCCAGCAGCTTCGTTTCGAGGGGCACCGGGGAGCTGTTTTTT	CASSFVSRGTGELFF
TRBV29-1	-	TRBJ1-2	-	TGCAGCGCCCAGACAGAGAACTATGGCTACACCTTC	CSAQTENYGYTF
TRBV4-2	-	TRBJ2-2	-	TGTGCCAGCAGCCAAGATTGGTTCACCGGGGAGCTGTTTTTT	CASSQDWFTGELFF